Shown below are 19 T cell receptor beta chains from a single sample sequenced in a study of blood T cell repertoires in COVID-19. This table comes from immunoSEQ multiplex PCR, and its TCRdb copy is limited to in-frame clones, with some not included. Of 250,000 to 350,000 clones listed, over 75% are singletons. The sample taken for sequencing was peripheral blood. The receptors stem from a woman in her sixties or seventies with acute or convalescent COVID-19.

The chain is built from TRBV7-3 and TRBJ2-7; 8 bases agree with TRBD2. CDR3 length equals 16 residues. Germline V gene lookup returns CDR1 SGHTA and CDR2 FQGTGA. V lost 5 bases and J lost 4; bases outside the gene matches: 13. CDR3 residues: CASSLPSRGGLYEQYF. As DNA, the CDR3 is TGTGCCAGCAGCCTGCCGAGTCGGGGGGGTTTGTACGAGCAGTACTTC.

This clone appeared a single time. The chain links TRBV27 to TRBJ2-5, with D tentatively TRBD1 (6 bases). This CDR3 has 12 amino acids. Germline values: CDR1 MNHEY, CDR2 SMNVEV (reference sequence). V gave up 8 bases and J gave up 3 bases, with 10 bases separating them. The CDR3 bases are TGTGCCAGCGGGTACAGGGAAGAGACCCAGTACTTC. Translated, it gives CASGYREETQYF.

The chain carries TRBV29-1 and TRBJ1-2; 8 nucleotides agree with TRBD1. CDR3 length equals 13 residues. Looked up from germline, CDR1 is SQVTM and CDR2 is ANQGSEA. The trim removed 2 bases at V and 6 bases at J, leaving 5 bases unmatched. The CDR3 DNA reads as TGCAGCGTTGAACTCAGGGGGCTCCATGGCTACACCTTC. Translation gives CSVELRGLHGYTF.

The J gene is TRBJ1-5, the V gene TRBV9, with TRBD1 matching 9 bases. V dropped 4 bases and J dropped 6; count of bases not matched to a gene: 5. Germline assignment: CDR1 SGDLS and CDR2 YYNGEE. This CDR3 is 14 amino acids long. CDR3 sequence: CASSSDRGGQPQHF. For the CDR3, the DNA is TGTGCCAGCAGCTCGGACAGGGGAGGTCAGCCCCAGCATTTT.

This rearrangement joins TRBV27 to TRBJ2-1; TRBD2 matches at 16 bases. The V segment lost 8 bases and the J segment 8 bases; nucleotides outside the gene matches: 15. Germline V gene sequence: CDR1 MNHEY, CDR2 SMNVEV (reference sequence). The CDR3 runs 18 residues. CDR3 protein: CASQGLAGGLAFNDEQFF. For the CDR3, the DNA is TGTGCCAGCCAGGGACTAGCGGGAGGGTTAGCCTTCAATGATGAGCAGTTCTTC.

This clone appeared a single time. The chain links TRBV5-1 to TRBJ2-7, with TRBD1 matching over 11 bases. CDR3 length equals 14 residues. Germline CDR1 SGHRS, CDR2 YFSETQ. Losses at the gene ends were 4 bases for V and 3 bases for J; bases not matched to a gene: 3. The CDR3 DNA reads TGCGCCAGCAGCCAGGGACAGGGGGGCTACGAGCAGTACTTC. It codes for CASSQGQGGYEQYF. Full variable domain (outside the CDR3, taken from reference TRBV5-1 and TRBJ2-7): KAGVTQTPRYLIKTRGQQVTLSCSPISGHRSVSWYQQTPGQGLQFLFEYFSETQRNKGNFPGRFSGRQFSNSRSEMNVSTLELGDSALYLCASSQGQGGYEQYFGPGTRLTVT.

This chain uses TRBV2 with TRBJ1-1; D remains ambiguous. The CDR3 runs to 12 residues. The germline V gene encodes CDR1 SNHLY and CDR2 FYNNEI. The V gene lost 3 bases and the J gene lost 3 bases, with 5 bases spanning the gap. The CDR3 loop is CASSDPDTEAFF. In nucleotides, the CDR3 is TGTGCCAGCAGTGACCCCGACACTGAAGCTTTCTTT. The variable domain in full, with the rest retrieved from reference TRBV2 and TRBJ1-1, is EPEVTQTPSHQVTQMGQEVILRCVPISNHLYFYWYRQILGQKVEFLVSFYNNEISEKSEIFDDQFSVERPDGSNFTLKIRSTKLEDSAMYFCASSDPDTEAFFGQGTRLTVV.

The DNA for the CDR3 is TGTGCCAGCAGTTTGGGGCACCTTAACTATGGCTACACCTTC. Translation gives CASSLGHLNYGYTF. The genes are TRBV28 and TRBJ1-2; a possible D gene is TRBD1 (5 bases). This CDR3 comprises 14 residues. Per germline, CDR1 MDHEN and CDR2 SYDVKM. Trimming cost V 3 bases and J 1 base, with 9 bases left between them.

The gene calls are TRBV19 and TRBJ1-4; 7 bases match TRBD1. Germline assignment: CDR1 LNHDA and CDR2 SQIVND (reference sequence). Trimming at V came to 9 bases and at J to 8 bases, leaving 15 bases not matched to a gene. The CDR3 spans 15 residues. CDR3 bases: TGTGCCAGCCGTCCTTTCCGACAGGGCGGCGAAAAACTGTTTTTT. This codes for CASRPFRQGGEKLFF.

With regard to this clone: The identical CDR3 is also encoded by other nucleotide sequences in the sample. The chain combines TRBV27 with TRBJ1-1; 10 nucleotides match TRBD1. The V gene's germline CDR1 is MNHEY and CDR2 SMNVEV (reference sequence). V gave up 8 bases and J gave up 0 bases; unmatched junction bases: 3. The CDR3 runs 14 residues. In DNA form, the CDR3 reads TGTGCCAGCCGGACAGGGGGTGTGAACACTGAAGCTTTCTTT. It is translated as CASRTGGVNTEAFF.

Details on this clone: Different DNA sequences within this sample yield the same CDR3. J is TRBJ1-1 and V is TRBV5-1, with unresolved D. In germline, CDR1 is SGHRS, CDR2 YFSETQ. V was trimmed by 0 bases and J by 5 bases, leaving 8 bases between them. This CDR3 has 13 amino acids. The CDR3 loop reads CASSLGGGTEAFF. The CDR3 coding sequence is TGCGCCAGCAGCTTGGGAGGTGGGACTGAAGCTTTCTTT.

The V gene is TRBV28, the J gene TRBJ1-2, with D perhaps TRBD1 (6 bases). Looked up from germline, CDR1 is MDHEN and CDR2 is SYDVKM. Between the trimmed V and J ends, which lost 6 bases and 2 bases, there was a span of 16 bases. The CDR3 runs to 15 residues. The CDR3 reads CASSRGGAENYGYTF. The CDR3 DNA reads as TGTGCCAGCAGCCGGGGGGGGGCAGAGAACTATGGCTACACCTTC.

The J gene is TRBJ2-7, the V gene TRBV4-3; 8 nucleotides agree with TRBD1. Germline CDR1 reads LGHNA; CDR2 reads YSLEER. Germline trimming cut 5 bases from V and 4 bases from J; bases unmatched to any gene: 4. This CDR3 is built from 13 residues. The CDR3 here is CASSYTGGYEQYF. CDR3 bases: TGCGCCAGCAGCTACACAGGGGGATACGAGCAGTACTTC.

About this clone: This specimen includes other DNA sequences encoding the same CDR3. V gene TRBV19 combines with J gene TRBJ2-2; 12 bases agree with TRBD1. This CDR3 comprises 17 residues. The germline V gene encodes CDR1 LNHDA and CDR2 SQIVND (reference sequence). V lost 3 bases and J lost 0; bases outside the gene matches: 2. The CDR3, as DNA: TGTGCCAGTAGTATCGGGACAGGGGGCGCGAACACCGGGGAGCTGTTTTTT. Protein sequence: CASSIGTGGANTGELFF.

In its sample, this clone was seen once. The chain links TRBV11-2 to TRBJ2-5; 8 nucleotides match TRBD2. Germline V gives CDR1 SGHAT, CDR2 FQNNGV. V dropped 1 base and J dropped 4; count of bases not matched to a gene: 2. This CDR3 comprises 14 residues. The CDR3 DNA follows: TGTGCCAGCAGCTTAGGGGCGGGAGGAGAGACCCAGTACTTC. This translates into CASSLGAGGETQYF.

V usage is TRBV2 and J usage is TRBJ2-1, with 10 bases fitting TRBD2. V dropped 4 bases and J dropped 9; count of bases not matched to a gene: 6. The CDR3 loop spans 14 amino acids. The germline V gene encodes CDR1 SNHLY and CDR2 FYNNEI. The CDR3 here is CASSVLAGESEQFF. Written as DNA, the CDR3 is TGTGCCAGCAGTGTTCTAGCGGGGGAAAGTGAGCAGTTCTTC.

This clone has just one count. This sequence joins TRBV10-3 and TRBJ1-6; D remains unclear. Trimming removed 6 bases at V and 8 bases at J, with 11 bases between. Germline lookup yields CDR1 ENHRY and CDR2 SYGVKD. The CDR3 loop spans 13 amino acids. Written as DNA, the CDR3 is TGTGCCATCAGCCCTAAGATTGATTCACCCCTCCACTTT. Its translation: CAISPKIDSPLHF.

The chain combines TRBV4-3 with TRBJ2-7; 9 positions agree with TRBD1. This CDR3 is built from 18 residues. From germline, CDR1 is LGHNA and CDR2 YSLEER. V was pared by 0 bases and J by 3 bases, with 12 bases of the junction left unmatched. The CDR3 nucleotides read TGCGCCAGCAGCCAAGATACTCGAGGGGGACAGGGTGGCTACGAGCAGTACTTC. Protein sequence: CASSQDTRGGQGGYEQYF.

This chain joins TRBV5-1 and TRBJ1-1; a possible D gene is TRBD1 (5 bases). V was shortened by 3 bases and J by 4 bases, with 13 bases between the two germline ends. This CDR3 has 14 amino acids. CDR1 and CDR2 from the germline V gene are SGHRS and YFSETQ. The CDR3 DNA is TGCGCCAGCAGCTCGGACCCGGGGGGCACTGAAGCTTTCTTT. This gives the protein CASSSDPGGTEAFF.